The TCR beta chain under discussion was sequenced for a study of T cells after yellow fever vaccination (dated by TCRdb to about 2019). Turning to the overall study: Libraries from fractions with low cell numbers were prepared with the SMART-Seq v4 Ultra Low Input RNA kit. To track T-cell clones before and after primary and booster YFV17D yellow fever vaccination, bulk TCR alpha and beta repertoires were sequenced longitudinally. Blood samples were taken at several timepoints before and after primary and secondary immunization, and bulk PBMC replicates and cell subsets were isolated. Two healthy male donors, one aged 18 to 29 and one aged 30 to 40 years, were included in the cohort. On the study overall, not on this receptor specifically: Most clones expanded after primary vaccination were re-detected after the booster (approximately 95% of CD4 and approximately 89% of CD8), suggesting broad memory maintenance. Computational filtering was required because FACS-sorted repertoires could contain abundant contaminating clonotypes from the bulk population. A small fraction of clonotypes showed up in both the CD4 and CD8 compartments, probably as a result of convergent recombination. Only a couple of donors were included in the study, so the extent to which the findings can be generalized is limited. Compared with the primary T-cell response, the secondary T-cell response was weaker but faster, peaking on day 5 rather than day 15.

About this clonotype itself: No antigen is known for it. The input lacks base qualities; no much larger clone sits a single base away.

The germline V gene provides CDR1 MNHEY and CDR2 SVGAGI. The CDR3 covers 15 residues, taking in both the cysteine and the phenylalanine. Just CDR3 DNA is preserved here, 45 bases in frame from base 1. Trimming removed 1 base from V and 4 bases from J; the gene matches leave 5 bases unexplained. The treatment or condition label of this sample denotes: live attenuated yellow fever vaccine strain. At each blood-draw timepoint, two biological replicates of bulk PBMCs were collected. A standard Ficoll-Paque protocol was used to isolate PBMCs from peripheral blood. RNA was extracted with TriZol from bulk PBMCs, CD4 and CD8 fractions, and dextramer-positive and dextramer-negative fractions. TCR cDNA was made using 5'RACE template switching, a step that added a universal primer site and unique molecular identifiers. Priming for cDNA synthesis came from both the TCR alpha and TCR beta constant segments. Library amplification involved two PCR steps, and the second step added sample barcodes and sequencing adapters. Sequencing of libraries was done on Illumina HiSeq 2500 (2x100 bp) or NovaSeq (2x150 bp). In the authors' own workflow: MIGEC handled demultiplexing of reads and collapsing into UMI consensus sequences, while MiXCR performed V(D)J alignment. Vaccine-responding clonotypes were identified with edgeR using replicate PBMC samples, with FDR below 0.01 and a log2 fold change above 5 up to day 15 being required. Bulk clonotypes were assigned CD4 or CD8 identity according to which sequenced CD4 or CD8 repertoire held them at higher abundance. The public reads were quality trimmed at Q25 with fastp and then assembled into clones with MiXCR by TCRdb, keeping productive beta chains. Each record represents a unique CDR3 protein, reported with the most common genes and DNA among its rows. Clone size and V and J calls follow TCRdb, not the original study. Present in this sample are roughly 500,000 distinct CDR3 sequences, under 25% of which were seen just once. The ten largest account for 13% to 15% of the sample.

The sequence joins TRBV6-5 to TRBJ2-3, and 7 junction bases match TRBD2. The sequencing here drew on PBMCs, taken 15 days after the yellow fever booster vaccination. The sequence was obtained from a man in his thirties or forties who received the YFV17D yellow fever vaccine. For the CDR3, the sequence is CASSYWGGSSDTQYF. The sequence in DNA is TGTGCCAGCAGTTACTGGGGCGGGAGTTCAGATACGCAGTATTTT.